Listed below are T cell receptor beta chains from one sample, sequenced in a study of CD8 T cells in ankylosing spondylitis. TCRdb reprocessed the 5' RACE reads with MiXCR, giving one entry per CDR3 protein. This sample has about 200,000 distinct CDR3 sequences, with about 13% found just once. The material sequenced was blood, either unsorted or a sorted T cell fraction (not recorded which). These receptors all come from a male donor with ankylosing spondylitis or in good health (not recorded which). CDR3s leave out the opening cysteine and the closing phenylalanine or tryptophan. Expanded clones get a size class; other rows say once, few or many, or leave the size out.

size	V	J	CDR3
many	TRBV7-9	TRBJ2-1	ASSLGGEQF
few	TRBV6-5	TRBJ2-2	ASSYSRSTGELF
NA	TRBV6-5	TRBJ2-2	ASSYSEGTATNTGELF
few	TRBV3-1	TRBJ2-1	ASSTTGHGEQF
many	TRBV21-1	TRBJ1-4	APPSGGEDEKLF
few	TRBV15	TRBJ2-1	ATSRDVQGADEQF
NA	TRBV7-2	TRBJ2-5	ASSLDSEPQETQY
NA	TRBV7-9	TRBJ1-1	ALGVDANTEAF
few	TRBV30	TRBJ1-4	AWSPPRPGPVGLF
NA	TRBV10-3	TRBJ2-5	AISDVEETQY
NA	TRBV5-1	TRBJ2-1	ASSPGQGAYHEQF
NA	TRBV6-1	TRBJ2-7	ASRPGAYSYEQY
NA	TRBV7-9	TRBJ1-1	ASNPTGRDEAF
few	TRBV27	TRBJ2-7	ARDRAVHEQY
few	TRBV10-3	TRBJ1-1	AISGTQGTEAF
few	TRBV9	TRBJ2-1	ASSVTEYNEQF
few	TRBV4-1	TRBJ2-3	ASSRDLAGEADTQY
NA	TRBV10-3	TRBJ2-1	AVRLAGENNEQF
few	TRBV5-1	TRBJ1-2	ASSLVAGYYGYT
few	TRBV3-1	TRBJ1-2	ASSTHRVLDGYT
few	TRBV6-2/TRBV6-3	TRBJ2-1	ASSYTDGDRYNEQF
few	TRBV15	TRBJ1-2	ATHHPGNYGYT
many	TRBV12-3/TRBV12-4	TRBJ2-5	ASSFNSPQETQY
few	TRBV9	TRBJ2-3	ASSENTDTQY
NA	TRBV4-1	TRBJ2-7	ASSLSGGVYEQY
once	TRBV15	TRBJ2-6	ATSRETTGLYSGANVLT
few	TRBV27	TRBJ1-1	ASSLLEGTEAF
NA	TRBV12-3/TRBV12-4	TRBJ2-3	ASTLTSPDTQY
NA	TRBV27	TRBJ2-2	ASSLSLANTGELF
NA	TRBV5-1	TRBJ2-3	ASSLVQATIRPTDTQY
NA	TRBV7-6	TRBJ1-1	ASSGDPADEAF
few	TRBV12-3/TRBV12-4	TRBJ2-6	ASSLWGSGANVLT
NA	TRBV6-1	TRBJ2-1	ASSAGTGNSNEQF
NA	TRBV7-9	TRBJ2-6	ASSLAPAIGANVLT
few	TRBV20-1	TRBJ2-7	SARAGSYSYEQY
NA	TRBV20-1	TRBJ2-3	SSYKRGSTDTQY
NA	TRBV2	TRBJ2-7	ASRLADSYEQY
NA	TRBV27	TRBJ1-4	ASSPSSGAVAGDNEKLF
NA	TRBV10-3	TRBJ2-3	AISESEGEFTDTQY
NA	TRBV2	TRBJ2-4	ASTGGGAKNIQY
NA	TRBV5-1	TRBJ1-1	ASSLEGGDSTEAF
NA	TRBV2	TRBJ1-1	ASSLTALNTEAF
few	TRBV6-4	TRBJ2-1	ASSDSAGGIDEQF
many	TRBV4-1	TRBJ1-5	ASSRYQDLGDQPQH
few	TRBV12-3/TRBV12-4	TRBJ2-3	ASSLEVGADTQY
NA	TRBV6-5	TRBJ2-2	ASSYSSALRKDTGELF
many	TRBV12-3/TRBV12-4	TRBJ1-1	ASSTGGPTEAF
many	TRBV12-3/TRBV12-4	TRBJ1-5	ASSLDRGHQPQH
few	TRBV20-1	TRBJ2-7	SARPPDRVDEQY
NA	TRBV2	TRBJ2-7	ASTNYNSYEQY
NA	TRBV5-1	TRBJ2-5	ASNPSGGPSLQETQY
NA	TRBV5-5	TRBJ2-2	ASSSGTLDTGELF
NA	TRBV4-1	TRBJ2-3	ASSPYDQKGTDTQY
few	TRBV7-9	TRBJ2-3	ASSPIAGGAAGDTQY
NA	TRBV14	TRBJ1-1	ASTPTAGTPEAF
NA	TRBV4-1	TRBJ2-1	ASSSPNYRAGEQF
few	TRBV5-1	TRBJ2-1	ASNSGESYNEQF
NA	TRBV12-3/TRBV12-4	TRBJ1-2	ASSFDPGGSFYGYT
few	TRBV3-1	TRBJ2-7	ASSVGTSEQY
NA	TRBV4-2	TRBJ2-1	AGDGGRYNEQF